Each of the 14 T cell receptor beta chains below was sequenced from the same sample in a study of regulatory T cells in long-lasting Graves disease. Time point denoted: newly diagnosed GD, antithyroid drugs for less than 3 months. After RNA was extracted from PBMCs, the TCR library was made from it. Sequencing libraries for TCR beta were prepared with iRepertoire HTBI primers and Arm-PCR of CDR3 regions. TCRdb itself ran the multiplex PCR reads through MiXCR, one entry per CDR3 protein. The sample lists some 500,000 distinct CDR3 sequences, about 16% occurring once. These data were also reused for a study on T cells in Graves' hyperthyroidism and ophthalmopathy.

Sequences were derived from peripheral blood mononuclear cells (PBMCs), sampled at new diagnosis, from a patient treated with antithyroid drugs. These receptors all come from a woman aged 35 to 60 with Graves disease.

This clonotype was detected ten times or more. The V gene is TRBV7-8, the J gene TRBJ1-1; D may be TRBD1 (5 bases). CDR1 is SGHVS and CDR2 is FQNEAQ in the germline V gene. CDR3 size: 15 residues. Trimming stripped 2 bases from V and 6 bases from J, with 16 bases between. The CDR3 DNA reads TGTGCCAGCAGCTTAAATCAGGGCGTCACTGCTGAAGCTTTCTTT. This codes for CASSLNQGVTAEAFF.

The V gene is TRBV6-1, the J gene TRBJ2-7, with 10 bases matching TRBD1. The J segment lost 0 bases and the V segment lost 7 bases, leaving 12 bases of the junction unmatched. Germline V gene sequence: CDR1 MNHNS, CDR2 SASEGT. The CDR3 loop spans 17 amino acids. Written as DNA, the CDR3 is TGTGCCAGCACTCAAGGTCCGGGACAGGGGTCCTCCTACGAGCAGTACTTC. Residues: CASTQGPGQGSSYEQYF.

The chain carries TRBV7-9 and TRBJ2-2; TRBD2 is a possible D gene (6 bases). The CDR3 contains 13 residues. Germline lookup yields CDR1 SEHNR and CDR2 FQNEAQ (reference sequence). Trimming shortened V by 6 bases and J by 3 bases, and 8 bases separated the two germline ends. For the CDR3, the DNA is TGTGCCAGCAGAGCGGGCTACACCGGGGAGCTGTTTTTT. Residues: CASRAGYTGELFF. Filled out from reference TRBV7-9 and TRBJ2-2, the complete variable domain reads DTGVSQNPRHKITKRGQNVTFRCDPISEHNRLYWYRQTLGQGPEFLTYFQNEAQLEKSRLLSDRFSAERPKGSFSTLEIQRTEQGDSAMYLCASRAGYTGELFFGEGSRLTVL.

This clonotype was counted only a few times. The V call is TRBV6-2 or TRBV6-3, the J call TRBJ2-2; no clear D gene. CDR1 and CDR2 (germline): MNHEY, SVGEGT. V was shortened by 0 bases and J by 4 bases, with 9 bases between the two germline ends. The CDR3 extends over 15 amino acids. CDR3 DNA: TGTGCCAGCAGTTACTCAGCAGGCGGCACCGGGGAGCTGTTTTTT. This gives the protein CASSYSAGGTGELFF.

This clonotype has only a few counts. The chain has TRBV2 and TRBJ2-1; 8 bases agree with TRBD2. V lost 7 bases to trimming and J lost 3 bases; unmatched junction nucleotides: 5. The CDR3 totals 14 residues. From germline, CDR1 is SNHLY and CDR2 FYNNEI. Written as DNA, the CDR3 is TGTGCCAGCAAAGAGCGGGGGTTCTACAATGAGCAGTTCTTC. This gives the protein CASKERGFYNEQFF.

Worth noting for this clonotype: At one end the junction does not follow the germline gene, possibly because of a read error. This rearrangement joins TRBV15 to TRBJ2-7; D not certain. Germline V gene sequence: CDR1 LNHNV, CDR2 YYDKDF (reference sequence). This CDR3 spans 13 amino acids. CDR3: CATSRDHYYEQCF. The CDR3 nucleotides read TGTGCCACCAGCAGAGATCACTACTACGAGCAGTGCTTC.

This clonotype was seen ten or more times. The chain is built from TRBV6-1 and TRBJ2-3; 8 nucleotides agree with TRBD1. The ends lost 5 bases at V and 1 base at J; junction bases unmatched: 8. Germline loops: CDR1 MNHNS, CDR2 SASEGT. The CDR3 is 16 residues long. The CDR3 DNA reads TGTGCCAGCAGTCCCGACCGGGGACAGGGCACAGATACGCAGTATTTT. It encodes CASSPDRGQGTDTQYF.

This clonotype showed up many times. V gene TRBV28 combines with J gene TRBJ2-5; 9 bases align to TRBD2. CDR1 is MDHEN, CDR2 SYDVKM, per germline. This CDR3 has 15 residues. V lost 4 bases, J lost 5 bases, and 8 bases stayed unmatched. DNA of the CDR3: TGTGCCAGCAGTTCTGCGGGACTAGCAGGCGAGACCCAGTACTTC. Translated, it gives CASSSAGLAGETQYF.

V is TRBV12-3 or TRBV12-4 and J is TRBJ1-3; 11 nucleotides match TRBD1. The CDR3 consists of 16 residues. Germline trimming cut 5 bases from V and 3 bases from J; bases unmatched to any gene: 6. This chain's CDR3 is CASSPRDRGIGNTIYF. CDR3 bases: TGTGCCAGCAGTCCCCGGGACAGGGGGATTGGAAACACCATATATTTT.

This clonotype has a count of ten or more. In DNA, the CDR3 is TGTGCCAGCAGCCATAATTCGGGACTAGCCTACGAGCAGTACTTC. This encodes CASSHNSGLAYEQYF. This sequence joins TRBV3-1 and TRBJ2-7; TRBD2 matches 8 bases. The V segment lost 3 bases and the J segment 2 bases; nucleotides outside the gene matches: 6. Per germline, CDR1 LGHDT and CDR2 YNNKEL (reference sequence). The CDR3 sequence is 15 residues long.

This clonotype was counted ten times or more. Mismatch with germline at one junction end may stem from a read error. V gene TRBV6-1 combines with J gene TRBJ2-2, with D possibly matching TRBD1 (6 bases). The germline CDR1 and CDR2 sequences are MNHNS and SASEGT. This CDR3 has 15 residues. This CDR3 reads CASTEQGPNTGELFF. For the CDR3, the DNA is TGTGCCAGCACTGAACAGGGTCCGAACACCGGGGAGCTGTTTTTT.

This clonotype occurred many times. This chain joins TRBV7-8 and TRBJ2-1; TRBD2 matches at 11 bases. Germline V lookup: CDR1 SGHVS, CDR2 FQNEAQ. V shed 5 bases, J shed 4 bases, and the junction held 13 bases outside the gene matches. The CDR3 consists of 18 residues. CDR3: CASSPLARGTSGYNEQFF. For the CDR3, the DNA is TGTGCCAGCAGCCCCTTGGCAAGGGGGACTAGCGGTTACAATGAGCAGTTCTTC.

The J gene is TRBJ1-5, the V gene TRBV7-8; tentatively, D is TRBD1 (6 bases). V lost 4 bases and J lost 6, with 10 bases in between. The CDR3 has 13 residues. Germline V lookup: CDR1 SGHVS, CDR2 FQNEAQ. The DNA of the CDR3 is TGTGCCAGCAGCTCCACAGGGATTCAGCCCCAGCATTTT. Protein sequence: CASSSTGIQPQHF.

The chain has TRBV5-5 and TRBJ1-3; D is possibly TRBD1 (5 bases). V was pared by 1 base and J by 0 bases, with 11 bases between. CDR1 SGHKS and CDR2 YYEKEE come from the germline V gene (reference sequence). CDR3 length equals 16 residues. The chain's CDR3 is CASSLRTPDSGNTIYF. The DNA of the CDR3 is TGTGCCAGCAGCTTGCGGACACCGGACTCTGGAAACACCATATATTTT. The complete variable domain, with remaining parts taken from reference TRBV5-5 and TRBJ1-3, reads DAGVTQSPTHLIKTRGQQVTLRCSPISGHKSVSWYQQVLGQGPQFIFQYYEKEERGRGNFPDRFSARQFPNYSSELNVNALLLGDSALYLCASSLRTPDSGNTIYFGEGSWLTVV.